This is a list of T cell receptor beta chains from one sample in a study of CD8+CD57+ T cells in acquired aplastic anemia. A single record per CDR3 protein comes from TCRdb applying MiXCR to the reads. The sample has fewer than 200,000 distinct CDR3 sequences; roughly 50% are singletons. The material sequenced was sorted CD4+, CD8+, or CD8+CD57+ T cells (not recorded which) from PBMCs. All receptors derive from a human donor with aplastic anemia. CDR3s include the opening cysteine and the closing phenylalanine or tryptophan. A D gene is named only where the DNA matches it firmly. Not all rows give a size; the values are once, few, many and, for expanded clones, a class.

>TRBD2|TRBV25-1|TRBJ2-7|NA
CASSLSQRGYEQYF
TGTGCCAGCAGTTTGTCTCAGCGGGGCTACGAGCAGTACTTC
>NA|TRBV5-1|TRBJ2-1|many
CASSVGGQGLPYNEQFF
TGCGCCAGCAGCGTGGGAGGTCAGGGGTTACCCTACAATGAGCAGTTCTTC
>TRBD1|TRBV5-1|TRBJ2-3|NA
CASSELGQESDQTF
TGCGCCAGCAGCGAACTCGGACAGGAGTCGGACCAGACCTTT
>TRBD1|TRBV19|TRBJ2-4|many
CASSPRTGGIQYF
TGTGCCAGTAGTCCCCGGACAGGAGGCATTCAGTACTTC
>NA|TRBV20-1|TRBJ2-7|NA
CSARDRARTSIEQYF
TGCAGTGCTAGAGACAGGGCGAGGACAAGTATCGAGCAGTACTTC
>NA|TRBV19|TRBJ2-7|NA
CASSMIRREVEQYF
TGTGCCAGTAGTATGATCCGTCGTGAGGTCGAGCAGTACTTC
>NA|TRBV7-2|TRBJ1-1|many
CASSLGPGGSAFF
TGTGCCAGCAGCTTGGGCCCCGGCGGGAGCGCTTTCTTT
>NA|TRBV10-3|TRBJ1-2|NA
CAISESKGFGYTF
TGTGCCATCAGTGAGTCCAAGGGGTTCGGCTACACCTTC
>NA|TRBV19|TRBJ1-5|NA
CASSEASNQPQHF
TGTGCCAGTAGCGAAGCTTCTAATCAGCCCCAGCATTTT
>TRBD1|TRBV25-1|TRBJ2-5|NA
CASSNQGEETQYF
TGTGCCAGTAGTAACCAGGGGGAAGAGACCCAGTACTTC
>NA|TRBV24-1|TRBJ2-7|NA
CATSAGRDGYEQYF
TGTGCCACCAGTGCTGGGCGGGATGGGTACGAGCAGTACTTC
>NA|TRBV7-9|TRBJ2-1|many
CASRDYRDNEQFF
TGTGCCAGCAGGGATTACAGGGACAATGAGCAGTTCTTC
>TRBD2|TRBV11-1|TRBJ2-7|NA
CASSQGLANSYEQYF
TGTGCCAGTAGCCAGGGACTAGCGAACTCCTACGAGCAGTACTTC
>NA|TRBV7-8|TRBJ2-7|NA
CASSFGGNYEQYF
TGTGCCAGCAGTTTTGGCGGGAACTACGAGCAGTACTTC
>NA|TRBV15|TRBJ1-3|NA
CATSRAQGTGNTIYF
TGTGCCACCAGCAGAGCCCAGGGGACTGGAAACACCATATATTTT
>NA|TRBV10-3|TRBJ1-1|once
CAISESGVGTEAFF
TGTGCCATCAGTGAGTCAGGAGTTGGCACTGAAGCTTTCTTT
>TRBD1|TRBV25-1|TRBJ2-6|NA
CASSGQGVPSGANVLTF
TGTGCCAGCAGTGGGCAGGGGGTACCCTCTGGGGCCAACGTCCTGACTTTC
>TRBD1|TRBV2|TRBJ1-6|NA
CASRGDRNTYNSPLHF
TGTGCCAGCAGAGGGGACAGGAACACATATAATTCACCCCTCCACTTT
>TRBD1|TRBV5-6|TRBJ1-2|many
CASSWDRGRPYGYTF
TGTGCCAGCAGCTGGGACAGGGGGCGCCCCTATGGCTACACCTTC
>NA|TRBV7-9|TRBJ1-1|NA
CASSFGGATEAFF
TGTGCCAGCAGCTTCGGGGGGGCCACTGAAGCTTTCTTT
>NA|TRBV20-1|TRBJ2-7|NA
CSARPSAGNPSYEQYF
TGCAGTGCTAGACCTAGCGCAGGGAACCCCTCCTACGAGCAGTACTTC
>NA|TRBV10-2|TRBJ2-7|NA
CASSSWRENYEQYF
TGCGCCAGCAGTTCGTGGAGGGAGAACTACGAGCAGTACTTC
>NA|TRBV12-3/TRBV12-4|TRBJ2-3|many
CASSLWGRGTDTQYF
TGTGCCAGCAGTTTGTGGGGTAGGGGCACAGATACGCAGTATTTT
>TRBD2|TRBV20-1|TRBJ2-1|NA
CSARDRWIAGDEQFF
TGCAGTGCTAGAGATCGTTGGATAGCGGGGGATGAGCAGTTCTTC
>TRBD1|TRBV10-3|TRBJ1-4|NA
CATIAKGTGPSTNEKLFF
TGTGCCACGATCGCTAAAGGGACAGGGCCTTCAACTAATGAAAAACTGTTTTTT
>NA|TRBV4-3|TRBJ2-7|many
CASSLIRDGTVLGEQYF
TGCGCCAGCAGCCTCATCCGGGACGGGACCGTCTTAGGCGAGCAGTACTTC
>NA|TRBV29-1|TRBJ2-1|NA
CSVAGRSYNEQFF
TGCAGCGTCGCAGGGCGCTCCTACAATGAGCAGTTCTTC
>NA|TRBV2|TRBJ1-4|few
CASSVSRMPEKLFF
TGTGCCAGCAGTGTATCGAGAATGCCGGAAAAACTGTTTTTT
>NA|TRBV20-1|TRBJ1-6|NA
CSARRQHNSPLHF
TGCAGTGCTAGGAGACAGCATAATTCACCCCTCCACTTT
>TRBD1|TRBV20-1|TRBJ2-1|NA
CSARGTGTVTNEQFF
TGCAGTGCTAGAGGAACCGGGACAGTCACTAATGAGCAGTTCTTC
>TRBD2|TRBV25-1|TRBJ2-7|many
CASSEFGGGGREQYF
TGTGCCAGCAGTGAATTCGGGGGGGGCGGACGCGAGCAGTACTTC
>NA|TRBV20-1|TRBJ2-7|NA
CSARDLDSGRSSYEQYF
TGCAGTGCTAGGGACCTCGATAGCGGTCGAAGCTCCTACGAGCAGTACTTC
>TRBD1|TRBV7-2|TRBJ1-3|many
CASSIAGGGSSGNTIYF
TGTGCCAGCAGCATCGCAGGGGGAGGATCCTCTGGAAACACCATATATTTT
>TRBD2|TRBV2|TRBJ2-1|NA
CASSVLAGGHNEQFF
TGTGCCAGCAGTGTACTAGCGGGGGGACACAATGAGCAGTTCTTC
>TRBD1|TRBV7-9|TRBJ1-4|many
CASSPGTGQGSEKLFF
TGTGCCAGCAGCCCCGGGACAGGGCAGGGAAGTGAAAAACTGTTTTTT
>NA|TRBV5-4|TRBJ2-5|many
CASSLPPVETQYF
TGTGCCAGCAGCTTGCCACCGGTAGAGACCCAGTACTTC
>NA|TRBV5-5|TRBJ2-4|NA
CASSYRDRKNIQYF
TGTGCCAGCAGCTACCGGGACCGCAAAAACATTCAGTACTTC
>TRBD2|TRBV15|TRBJ2-1|NA
CATSRGRLAGTDNEQFF
TGTGCCACCAGCAGAGGGAGACTAGCGGGGACTGACAATGAGCAGTTCTTC